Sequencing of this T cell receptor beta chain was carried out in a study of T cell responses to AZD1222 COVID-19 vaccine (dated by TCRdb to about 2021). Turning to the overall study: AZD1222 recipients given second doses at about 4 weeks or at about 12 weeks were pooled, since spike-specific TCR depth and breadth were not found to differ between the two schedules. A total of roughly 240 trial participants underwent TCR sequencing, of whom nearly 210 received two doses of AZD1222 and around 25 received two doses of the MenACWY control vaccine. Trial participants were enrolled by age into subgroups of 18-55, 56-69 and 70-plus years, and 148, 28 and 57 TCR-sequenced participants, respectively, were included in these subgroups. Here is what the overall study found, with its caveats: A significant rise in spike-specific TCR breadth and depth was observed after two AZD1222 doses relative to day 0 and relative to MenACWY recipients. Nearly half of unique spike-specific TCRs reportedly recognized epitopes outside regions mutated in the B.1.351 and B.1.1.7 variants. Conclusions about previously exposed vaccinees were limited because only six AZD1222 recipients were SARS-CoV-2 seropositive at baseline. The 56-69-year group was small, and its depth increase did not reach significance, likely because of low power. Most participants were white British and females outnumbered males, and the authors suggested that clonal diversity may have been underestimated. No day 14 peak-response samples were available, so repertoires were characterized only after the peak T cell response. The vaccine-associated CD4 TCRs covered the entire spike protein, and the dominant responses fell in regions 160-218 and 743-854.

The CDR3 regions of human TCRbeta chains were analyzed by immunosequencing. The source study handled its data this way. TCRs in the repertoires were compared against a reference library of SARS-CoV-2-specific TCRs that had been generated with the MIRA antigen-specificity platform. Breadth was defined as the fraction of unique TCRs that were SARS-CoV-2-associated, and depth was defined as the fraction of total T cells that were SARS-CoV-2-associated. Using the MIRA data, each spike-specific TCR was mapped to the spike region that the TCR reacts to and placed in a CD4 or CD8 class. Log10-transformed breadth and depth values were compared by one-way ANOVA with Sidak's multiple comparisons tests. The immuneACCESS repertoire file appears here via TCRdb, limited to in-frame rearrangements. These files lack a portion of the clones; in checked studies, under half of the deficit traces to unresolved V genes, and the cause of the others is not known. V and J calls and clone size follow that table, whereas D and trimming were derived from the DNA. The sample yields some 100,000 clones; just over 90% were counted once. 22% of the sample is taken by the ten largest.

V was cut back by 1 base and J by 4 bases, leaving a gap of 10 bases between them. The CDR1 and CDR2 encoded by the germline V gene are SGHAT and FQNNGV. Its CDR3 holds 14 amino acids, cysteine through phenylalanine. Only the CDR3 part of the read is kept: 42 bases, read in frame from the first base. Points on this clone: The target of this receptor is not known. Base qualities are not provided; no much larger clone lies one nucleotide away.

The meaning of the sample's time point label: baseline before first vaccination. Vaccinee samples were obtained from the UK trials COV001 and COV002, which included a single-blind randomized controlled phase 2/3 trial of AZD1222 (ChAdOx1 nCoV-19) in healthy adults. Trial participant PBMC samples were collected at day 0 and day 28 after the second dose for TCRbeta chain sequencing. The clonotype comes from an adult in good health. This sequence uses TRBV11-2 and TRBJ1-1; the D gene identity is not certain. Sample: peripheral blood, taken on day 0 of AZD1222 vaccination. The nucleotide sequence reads TGTGCCAGCAGCTTAGTACAGCGGGGCACTGAAGCTTTCTTT. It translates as CASSLVQRGTEAFF.